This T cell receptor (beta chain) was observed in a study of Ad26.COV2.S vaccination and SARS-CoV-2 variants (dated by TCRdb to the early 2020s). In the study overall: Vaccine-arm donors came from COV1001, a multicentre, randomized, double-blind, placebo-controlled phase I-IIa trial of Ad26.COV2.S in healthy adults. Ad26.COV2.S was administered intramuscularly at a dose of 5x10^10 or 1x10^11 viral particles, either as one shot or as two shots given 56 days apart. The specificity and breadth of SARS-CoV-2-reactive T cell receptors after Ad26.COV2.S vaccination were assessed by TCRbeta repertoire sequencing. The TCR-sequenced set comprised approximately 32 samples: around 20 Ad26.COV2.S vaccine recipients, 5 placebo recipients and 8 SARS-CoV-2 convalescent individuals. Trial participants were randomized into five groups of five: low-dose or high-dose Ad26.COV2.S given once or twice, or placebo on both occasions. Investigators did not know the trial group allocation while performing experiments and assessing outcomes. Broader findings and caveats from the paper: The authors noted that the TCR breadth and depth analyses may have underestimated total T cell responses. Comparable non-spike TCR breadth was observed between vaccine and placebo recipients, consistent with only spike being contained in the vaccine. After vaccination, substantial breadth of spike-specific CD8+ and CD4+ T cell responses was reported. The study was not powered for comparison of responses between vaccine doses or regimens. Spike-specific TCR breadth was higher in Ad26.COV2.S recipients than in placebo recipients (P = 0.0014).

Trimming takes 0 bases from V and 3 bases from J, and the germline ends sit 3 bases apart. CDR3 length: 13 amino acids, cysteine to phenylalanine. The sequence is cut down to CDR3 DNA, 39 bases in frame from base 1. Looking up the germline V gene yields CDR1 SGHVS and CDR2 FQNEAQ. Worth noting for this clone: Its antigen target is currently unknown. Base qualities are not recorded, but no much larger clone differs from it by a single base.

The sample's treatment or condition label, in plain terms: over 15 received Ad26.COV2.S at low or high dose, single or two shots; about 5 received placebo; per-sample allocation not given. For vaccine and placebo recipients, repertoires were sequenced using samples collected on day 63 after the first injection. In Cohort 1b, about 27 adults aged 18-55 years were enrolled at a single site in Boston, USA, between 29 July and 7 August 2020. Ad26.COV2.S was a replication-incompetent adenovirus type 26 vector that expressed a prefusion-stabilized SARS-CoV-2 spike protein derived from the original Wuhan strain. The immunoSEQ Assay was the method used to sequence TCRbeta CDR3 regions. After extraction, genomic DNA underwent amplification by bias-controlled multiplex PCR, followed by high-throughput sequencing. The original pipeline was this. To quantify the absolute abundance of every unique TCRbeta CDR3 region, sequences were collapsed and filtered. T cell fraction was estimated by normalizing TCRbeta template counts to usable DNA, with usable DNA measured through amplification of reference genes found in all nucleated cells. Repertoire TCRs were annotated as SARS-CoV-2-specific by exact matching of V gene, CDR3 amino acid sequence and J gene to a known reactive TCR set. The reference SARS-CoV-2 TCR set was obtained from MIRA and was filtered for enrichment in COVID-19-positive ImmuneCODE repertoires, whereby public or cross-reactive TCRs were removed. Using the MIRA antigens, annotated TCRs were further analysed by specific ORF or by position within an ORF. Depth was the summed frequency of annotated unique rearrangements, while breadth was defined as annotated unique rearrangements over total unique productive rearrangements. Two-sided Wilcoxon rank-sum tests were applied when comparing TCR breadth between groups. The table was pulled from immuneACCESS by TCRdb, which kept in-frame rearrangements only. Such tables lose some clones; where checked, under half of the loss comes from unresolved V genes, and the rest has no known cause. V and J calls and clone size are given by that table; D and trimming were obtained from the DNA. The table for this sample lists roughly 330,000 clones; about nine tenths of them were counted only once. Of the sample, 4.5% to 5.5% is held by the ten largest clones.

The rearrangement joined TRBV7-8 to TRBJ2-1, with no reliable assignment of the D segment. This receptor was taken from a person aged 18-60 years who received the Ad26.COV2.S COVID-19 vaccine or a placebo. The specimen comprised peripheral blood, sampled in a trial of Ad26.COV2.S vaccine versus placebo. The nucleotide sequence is TGTGCCAGCAGCTTAGCTTTCTACAATGAGCAGTTCTTC. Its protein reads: CASSLAFYNEQFF.